The source of this TCR beta chain is a study of blood T cell repertoires in COVID-19. Turning to the study itself: Some COVID-19 samples were acute and others convalescent; all came from the United States, Italy and Spain. Sample material is recorded as cDNA or gDNA derived from T cells, B-cell-depleted T cells, or PBMCs.

In the study's own analysis: Reference gene primer amplification gave estimated nucleated cell counts. TCRdb's table, derived via immunoSEQ multiplex PCR, lists solely in-frame clones and lacks some. Clone size and V and J calls were adopted from that table, with D and trimming inferred from the DNA. The sample shows about 110,000 clones, 88% of them seen only once. The sequencing input was peripheral blood. This clonotype was sampled from a human donor in a cohort sampled during active COVID-19.

The DNA for the CDR3 is TGTGCCAGCAGCTCAAGTCCCGGGACAGGGGACCAGTACTTC. Protein product: CASSSSPGTGDQYF. The chain combines TRBV7-2 with TRBJ2-7, with TRBD1 matching 10 bases. The trim removed 4 bases at V and 10 bases at J, leaving 10 bases unmatched. The CDR3 consists of 14 residues. Germline-derived CDR1 and CDR2 are SGHTA and FQGNSA.